A selection of T cell receptor beta chains follows, all from one sample in a study of graft-versus-host responses after intestinal transplantation. Assay: immunoSEQ multiplex PCR; the TCRdb copy retains only in-frame clones and omits some. Altogether over 85,000 clones are present, approximately 95% being singletons, with the ten largest covering 0.45% to 0.55%. These receptors have no identified antigens. Sample: unstimulated CD8+ T cells sorted from spleen or lymph node cells, taken before intestinal transplant. Receptors were obtained from a human donor who received an intestinal transplant. CDR3s include the opening cysteine and the closing phenylalanine or tryptophan. The D gene is left open where the match is weak. Clone size, where shown, is once, few, many, or a class for clones that have expanded.

D gene	V gene	J gene	clone size	CDR3 DNA	CDR3 protein
TRBD1	TRBV19	TRBJ1-5	.	TGTGCCAGTACCACTCAGGGGGCGACTCAGCCCCAGCATTTT	CASTTQGATQPQHF
.	TRBV19	TRBJ2-3	.	TGTGCCAGTAGTCCTAACACAGATACGCAGTATTTT	CASSPNTDTQYF
.	TRBV19	TRBJ1-1	few	TGTGCCAGTAGTATACTCGGGGTTGAAGCTTTCTTT	CASSILGVEAFF
.	TRBV10-2	TRBJ2-7	.	TGCGCCAGCAGTGATTCCTATCACGAGCAGTACTTC	CASSDSYHEQYF
.	TRBV5-6	TRBJ2-7	.	TGTGCCAGCAGCTTGCGAGACAGGACCTACGAGCAGTACTTC	CASSLRDRTYEQYF
.	TRBV4-1	TRBJ1-1	.	TGCGCCAGCAGTCTCGCCCCGGGGTACACTGAAGCTTTCTTT	CASSLAPGYTEAFF
.	TRBV7-9	TRBJ1-3	.	TGTGCCAGCAGCACAACAGGATCTGGAAACACCATATATTTT	CASSTTGSGNTIYF
.	TRBV6-5	TRBJ1-2	.	TGTGCCAGCAGTTACTCGATTACAGGGCGGGATGGCTACACCTTC	CASSYSITGRDGYTF
.	TRBV27	TRBJ1-2	.	TGTGCCAGCAGTTTGGGTTCAGGGTTTTATGGCTACACCTTC	CASSLGSGFYGYTF
.	TRBV19	TRBJ2-1	.	TGTGCCAGTGTCGAGGCTACCCACAATGAGCAGTTCTTC	CASVEATHNEQFF
.	TRBV13	TRBJ1-1	few	TGTGCCAGCAGCTTAGCTCCAGGGAACACTGAAGCTTTCTTT	CASSLAPGNTEAFF
.	TRBV5-1	TRBJ2-5	.	TGCGCCAGCAGCTTGGGGACAGCTCAAGAGACCCAGTACTTC	CASSLGTAQETQYF
.	TRBV30	TRBJ2-7	.	TGTGCCTGGAGTTGGACAAGAGACTACGAGCAGTACTTC	CAWSWTRDYEQYF
.	TRBV5-6	TRBJ1-2	.	TGTGCCAGCAGCTTGGCTGGAGGACGAAAAAACTATGGCTACACCTTC	CASSLAGGRKNYGYTF
TRBD2	TRBV7-9	TRBJ2-3	.	TGTGCCAGCAGCTTAGTCGGTGCCGGGAGGAGTACAGATACGCAGTATTTT	CASSLVGAGRSTDTQYF
.	TRBV4-3	TRBJ1-2	.	TGCGCCAGCAGCCAAGATGAGGGCGCGATCCAAGGCTACACCTTC	CASSQDEGAIQGYTF
TRBD2	TRBV19	TRBJ2-1	once	TGTGCCAGTAGTATAACGGGAGGGGACCTTGAGCAGTTCTTC	CASSITGGDLEQFF
TRBD2	TRBV7-7	TRBJ2-7	.	TGTGCCAGCAGCCCCGGACTAGGGCCCTACGAGCAGTACTTC	CASSPGLGPYEQYF
TRBD1	TRBV4-1	TRBJ1-2	.	TGCGCCAGCAGCCAAGTGACATTTGGTAGGGGGCTAGACTATGGCTACACCTTC	CASSQVTFGRGLDYGYTF
TRBD2	TRBV5-6	TRBJ2-1	.	TGTGCCAGCAGCTTTTCTAGCGGGTGGAACAATGAGCAGTTCTTC	CASSFSSGWNNEQFF
.	TRBV4-1	TRBJ2-3	.	TGCGCCAGCAGCCAAGATCAAGGACTCAACACAGATACGCAGTATTTT	CASSQDQGLNTDTQYF
TRBD2	TRBV5-1	TRBJ2-1	.	TGCGCCAGCAGCGGTGGGACTAGCGGATACAATGAGCAGTTCTTC	CASSGGTSGYNEQFF
TRBD1	TRBV5-6	TRBJ1-2	.	TGTGCCAGCAGCTTGGTCGCAGGGGGGACTGATGGCTACACCTTC	CASSLVAGGTDGYTF
.	TRBV4-1	TRBJ2-7	once	TGCGCCAGCAGCCACATACAGGGAGAAGGCTACGAGCAGTACTTC	CASSHIQGEGYEQYF
.	TRBV10-3	TRBJ1-1	.	TGTGCCATCAGTGAGCCACAGGGTGGTCATGAAGCTTTCTTT	CAISEPQGGHEAFF
TRBD1	TRBV30	TRBJ2-1	.	TGTGCCTGGAGTGTAGGGACAGGGACCTACAATGAGCAGTTCTTC	CAWSVGTGTYNEQFF
.	TRBV11-2	TRBJ1-2	.	TGTGCCAGCAGCTTAACAGGCCCAAACTATGGCTACACCTTC	CASSLTGPNYGYTF
.	TRBV9	TRBJ2-5	.	TGTGCCAGCAGCGTAGAAGGGGGTGGGGAGACCCAGTACTTC	CASSVEGGGETQYF
.	TRBV6-1	TRBJ1-1	.	TGTGCCAGCAGTGGCAACCGGGAGAGAACTGAAGCTTTCTTT	CASSGNRERTEAFF
.	TRBV4-3	TRBJ2-7	.	TGCGCCAGCAGCCAAGCGCTTTCGGGGATCTCCTACGAGCAGTACTTC	CASSQALSGISYEQYF
TRBD2	TRBV7-6	TRBJ2-7	.	TGTGCCAGCAGCCCCGGGACTAGCGGGACCTACGAGCAGTACTTC	CASSPGTSGTYEQYF
TRBD1	TRBV5-6	TRBJ1-2	.	TGTGCCAGCAGCTTGGCCGATCGGAAGGGGGCGCTTATCTATGGCTACACCTTC	CASSLADRKGALIYGYTF
.	TRBV11-3	TRBJ2-1	.	TGTGCCAGCAGGACATTAGACAATGAGCAGTTCTTC	CASRTLDNEQFF
.	TRBV5-1	TRBJ1-1	few	TGCGCCAGCAGCGCGACCCCCGCGGGGGCGAACACTGAAGCTTTCTTT	CASSATPAGANTEAFF
TRBD1	TRBV4-1	TRBJ2-7	.	TGCGCCAGCAGCCAAGATCGGGACAGGGTAGAGCAGTACTTC	CASSQDRDRVEQYF
TRBD1	TRBV5-1	TRBJ2-7	.	TGCGCCAGCAGCTTGGGACAGGGGGCGAGCTACGAGCAGTACTTC	CASSLGQGASYEQYF
TRBD2	TRBV7-9	TRBJ2-1	.	TGTGCCAGCAGCTTTAACCTAGCGGGGGCCTACAATGAGCAGTTCTTC	CASSFNLAGAYNEQFF
TRBD2	TRBV4-1	TRBJ2-7	medium-sized	TGCGCCAGCAGCCAAGGTAACCAGGCGGGAGGCCACGAGCAGTACTTC	CASSQGNQAGGHEQYF
.	TRBV4-3	TRBJ1-5	.	TGCGCCAGCAGCCAAGATCGGGGGTTCAATCAGCCCCAGCATTTT	CASSQDRGFNQPQHF
.	TRBV7-9	TRBJ1-1	.	TGTGCCAGCAGCTTAGGTCAGTCTGAAGCTTTCTTT	CASSLGQSEAFF
TRBD1	TRBV9	TRBJ1-2	.	TGTGCCAGCAGCGTAGGACAGGGAGATGGGAGTAACTATGGCTACACCTTC	CASSVGQGDGSNYGYTF
TRBD2	TRBV19	TRBJ2-1	.	TGTGCCAGTAGTGGAAGCACGGGACTAGCGGCCTACAATGAGCAGTTCTTC	CASSGSTGLAAYNEQFF
.	TRBV9	TRBJ2-1	.	TGTGCCAGCAGCGCCGGACAGTTTGTGCAGGGGACCTACAATGAGCAGTTCTTC	CASSAGQFVQGTYNEQFF
TRBD2	TRBV30	TRBJ2-5	.	TGTGCCTGGAGTTGGGAGGGATCGGGGGCCCAGTACTTC	CAWSWEGSGAQYF
TRBD1	TRBV2	TRBJ1-4	.	TGTGCCAGCAGTGATGCCAGGGGGAGAGTCACTAATGAAAAACTGTTTTTT	CASSDARGRVTNEKLFF
.	TRBV5-1	TRBJ1-1	.	TGCGCCAGCAGCCAGGAGGGGCGGAACACTGAAGCTTTCTTT	CASSQEGRNTEAFF
TRBD1	TRBV7-2	TRBJ2-5	.	TGTGCCAGCACCGAGGGACAGCGCTACCAAGAGACCCAGTACTTC	CASTEGQRYQETQYF
TRBD1	TRBV7-9	TRBJ1-4	once	TGTGCCAGCAGCGAAGGACAGGGGTTAGCCTATGAAAAACTGTTTTTT	CASSEGQGLAYEKLFF
TRBD2	TRBV7-9	TRBJ2-7	.	TGTGCCAGCATAGGGAGGGGCGCCTACGAGCAGTACTTC	CASIGRGAYEQYF
.	TRBV9	TRBJ1-2	.	TGTGCCAGCAGCCCGTTTTCCACATTATCTAACTATGGCTACACCTTC	CASSPFSTLSNYGYTF
TRBD2	TRBV9	TRBJ2-2	.	TGTGCCAGCAGCTCTCGGGGGGAAGTTGACACCGGGGAGCTGTTTTTT	CASSSRGEVDTGELFF
TRBD2	TRBV4-2	TRBJ2-2	few	TGTGCCAGCAGCCAAGCGGCGGGAGAAGTCGGGGAGCTGTTTTTT	CASSQAAGEVGELFF
.	TRBV19	TRBJ2-1	.	TGTGCCAGTAGTATAGCCTCGGGCAATGAGCAGTTCTTC	CASSIASGNEQFF
TRBD2	TRBV28	TRBJ2-3	.	TGTGCCAGCAGTTCCCGGACTAGCGGGAGTGGAGTAGATACGCAGTATTTT	CASSSRTSGSGVDTQYF
.	TRBV13	TRBJ1-1	once	TGTGCCAGCAGCTCGGACACGTCGGTGAACACTGAAGCTTTCTTT	CASSSDTSVNTEAFF